The clone carrying this TCR beta chain was found a few times. As yet, its antigen is unknown. Expressed TCRB transcripts were sequenced because the entire RNA isolate underwent reverse transcription. Read counts averaged around 3.6 million for samples of naive, central memory and regulatory T cells. Sequencing used immunoSEQ multiplex PCR; TCRdb keeps in-frame clones, though not all of them. The repertoire holds about 900,000 clones, with 15% to 20% as singletons. The data stem from a study of beta chain features in type 1 diabetes. As for the study in general: Taken together, all samples contributed around 100 million examined sorted cells. Study-wide findings and caveats: The study left unresolved whether HLA type influences TCRB rearrangement. Moderate but significant shortening of TCRB CDR3s was recorded in all four CD4+ subsets from Type 1 diabetes patients.

Germline V gives CDR1 SEHNR, CDR2 FQNEAQ (reference sequence). The CDR3 is made up of 12 amino acids. With 5 bases removed from V and 5 bases from J, the gap between germline ends came to 9 bases. The receptor was derived from a woman between 18 and 29 years old in good health. The sample consisted of naive CD4+ T cells from blood. The rearrangement links TRBV7-9 to TRBJ2-5, with no clear D. The CDR3 coding sequence is TGTGCCAGCAGCCCCGTGGGGGAGACCCAGTACTTC. Translation gives CASSPVGETQYF.